This T cell receptor (beta chain) was documented in a study of shared clonotypes between healthy human individuals. Notes on the study in general: Only blood underwent sampling, and tissue repertoires likely differ. Relative to their counterparts shared across all four donors, non-shared clonotypes exhibited diminished generation probabilities.

Note on this clone: The antigen is undetermined.

On sorted subsets, replicate PCRs used approximately 190 ng DNA, or 31,000 or so T cell genomes. Sequencing used immunoSEQ multiplex PCR; TCRdb keeps in-frame clones, though not all of them. The table lists over a million clones, about four fifths of them singletons. Germline V gene sequence: CDR1 SGHRS, CDR2 YFSETQ. Trimming pared 4 bases from V and 4 bases from J, leaving 15 bases between. The CDR3 is 16 residues long. The chain carries TRBV5-1 and TRBJ2-6, with D possibly TRBD1 on 5 matching bases. The sequenced material came from memory CD4+ T cells from PBMCs. The subset is: CD45RA-negative fraction. The clonotype comes from a man aged 18 to 30 in good health. Some clones in this sample may be carry-over from other donors' samples. The CDR3 reads CASSTAQAMGANVLTF. The CDR3 bases are TGCGCCAGCAGCACCGCACAGGCTATGGGGGCCAACGTCCTGACTTTC.